Listed here are 15 T cell receptor beta chains from one sample, sequenced in a study of T cell responses to AZD1222 COVID-19 vaccine (dated by TCRdb to the early 2020s). This sample's time point label indicates: about 28 days (+/-7) after the second vaccine dose. Interpreted using the paper, the treatment or condition label stands for: meningococcal conjugate vaccine given as trial control. The library was obtained by the immunoSEQ multiplex PCR assay. TCRdb's version of the immuneACCESS table is confined to in-frame rearrangements and falls short of the full clone set. An unresolved V gene accounts for under half of the shortfall where checked; the remainder is of unknown origin. The table for this sample lists 200,000 to 250,000 clones; approximately 94% of them were counted only once. Over 1.5% of the sample goes to the ten largest clones. The specimen comprised peripheral blood, sampled 28 days after the second dose of the MenACWY control vaccine. Every receptor here comes from an adult who received the MenACWY meningococcal vaccine as a control.

Written as DNA, the CDR3 is TGTGCCACCAGCAGAGATGGGGGGATGAATCAGCCCCAGCATTTT. This translates into CATSRDGGMNQPQHF. The chain is built from TRBV15 and TRBJ1-5, with a tentative D call TRBD1 (5 bases). Germline V gene sequence: CDR1 LNHNV, CDR2 YYDKDF (reference sequence). The V end lost 0 bases, the J end lost 4 bases, and 10 bases lay between the germline ends. The CDR3 contains 15 residues. Drawing the rest from reference TRBV15 and TRBJ1-5, the complete variable domain is DAMVIQNPRYQVTQFGKPVTLSCSQTLNHNVMYWYQQKSSQAPKLLFHYYDKDFNNEADTPDNFQSRRPNTSFCFLDIRSPGLGDTAMYLCATSRDGGMNQPQHFGDGTRLSIL.

CDR3 coding DNA: TGTGCCAGCAGCTTAGAGGGTACGGACACTGAAGCTTTCTTT. It encodes CASSLEGTDTEAFF. The genes are TRBV11-2 and TRBJ1-1; D ambiguous. The CDR3 runs 14 residues. Between the trimmed V and J ends, which lost 0 bases and 3 bases, there was a span of 8 bases. The germline V gene encodes CDR1 SGHAT and CDR2 FQNNGV.

The chain couples TRBV11-2 to TRBJ2-4, with D uncertain. Looked up from germline, CDR1 is SGHAT and CDR2 is FQNNGV. The CDR3 contains 12 residues. Trimming shortened V by 4 bases and J by 7 bases, and 8 bases separated the two germline ends. CDR3 in amino acids: CASSSVRNIQYF. DNA for the CDR3: TGTGCCAGCAGCTCAGTAAGGAACATTCAGTACTTC. The full variable domain, in which reference TRBV11-2 and TRBJ2-4 provide the parts outside the CDR3, is EAGVAQSPRYKIIEKRQSVAFWCNPISGHATLYWYQQILGQGPKLLIQFQNNGVVDDSQLPKDRFSAERLKGVDSTLKIQPAKLEDSAVYLCASSSVRNIQYFGAGTRLSVL.

This chain joins TRBV6-2 or TRBV6-3 and TRBJ1-6; weak D call: TRBD1 (5 bases). CDR3 length: 17 amino acids. Trimming stripped 5 bases from V and 6 bases from J, with 20 bases between. Germline V gene lookup returns CDR1 MNHEY and CDR2 SVGEGT. The CDR3 sequence is CASSARDRGAFNSPLHF. In DNA form, the CDR3 reads TGTGCCAGCAGTGCCCGGGACCGAGGGGCGTTTAATTCACCCCTCCACTTT.

The genes are TRBV3-1 (or the pseudogene TRBV3-2) and TRBJ2-7; D ambiguous. CDR1 LGHDT and CDR2 YNNKEL come from the germline V gene (reference sequence). Trimming pared 4 bases from V and 2 bases from J, leaving 3 bases between. CDR3 length: 11 amino acids. The CDR3 bases are TGTGCCAGCAGCCGCGCCTACGAGCAGTACTTC. It codes for CASSRAYEQYF.

Note on this clone: Other DNA sequences from this sample encode an identical CDR3 as well. V gene TRBV28 combines with J gene TRBJ2-7; D remains ambiguous. V lost 6 bases and J lost 1, with 13 bases in between. CDR3 length equals 14 residues. Germline loops: CDR1 MDHEN, CDR2 SYDVKM. The CDR3 reads CASSPGGSSYEQYF. The CDR3 region has the DNA TGTGCCAGCAGCCCCGGCGGCAGTTCCTACGAGCAGTACTTC.

The V and J genes are TRBV21-1 and TRBJ1-1; the listed D gene, TRBD1, was not tested against the DNA. TRBV21-1 is a listed pseudogene. The CDR3 sequence is 11 residues long. CDR3 sequence (DNA): TGTGCCAGCAGCAAAGGGGGCGAAGCTTTCTTT. The encoded protein is CASSKGGEAFF.

J is TRBJ1-5 and V is TRBV6-1; a possible D gene is TRBD1 (5 bases). Germline V gene data show CDR1 as MNHNS and CDR2 as SASEGT. Trimming removed 2 bases from V and 5 bases from J, with 7 bases in between. The CDR3 totals 13 residues. CDR3: CASSEWGDQPQHF. The CDR3 DNA reads TGTGCCAGCAGTGAATGGGGGGATCAGCCCCAGCATTTT.

The chain is built from TRBV7-9 and TRBJ1-5, with D maybe TRBD1 (6 bases). The CDR3 runs to 19 residues. V dropped 3 bases and J dropped 5 bases, with 26 bases sitting between them. Germline lookup yields CDR1 SEHNR and CDR2 FQNEAQ (reference sequence). CDR3 protein: CASSLDSPVTNRGYQPQHF. CDR3 bases: TGTGCCAGCAGCTTGGACAGTCCCGTGACCAATAGAGGTTATCAGCCCCAGCATTTT.

The chain couples TRBV5-4 to TRBJ2-7, with D tentatively TRBD2 (5 bases). Germline V CDR1 and CDR2: SGHNT, YYREEE (reference sequence). There are 13 residues in the CDR3. V dropped 5 bases and J dropped 0 bases, with 9 bases sitting between them. CDR3 nucleotide sequence: TGTGCCAGCAGTAGCGCCCGCTCCTACGAGCAGTACTTC. Translation: CASSSARSYEQYF.

This clone was counted once. The chain employs TRBV29-1 and TRBJ1-2; D uncertain. The CDR3 consists of 10 residues. Looked up from germline, CDR1 is SQVTM and CDR2 is ANQGSEA. V shed 4 bases and J shed 6 bases, with 6 bases lying between them. The CDR3 spells CSVGTDGYTF. As DNA, the CDR3 is TGCAGCGTTGGTACAGATGGCTACACCTTC.

The rearrangement joins TRBV30 to TRBJ2-1; possibly TRBD1 or TRBD2 for D (5 bases each). Per the germline V gene, CDR1 is GTSNPN and CDR2 is SVGIG (reference sequence). This CDR3 contains 11 residues. V was pared by 4 bases and J by 6 bases, with 7 bases between. The CDR3 nucleotides read TGTGCCTGGACGGGGACCAATGAGCAGTTCTTC. Amino acid sequence: CAWTGTNEQFF.

DNA of the CDR3: TGCAGTGCTAGTAATGGCGGATCCCCCGCGCATGAGCAGTTCTTC. As protein: CSASNGGSPAHEQFF. The J gene is TRBJ2-1, the V gene TRBV20-1; no clear D gene. The CDR3 contains 15 residues. Germline loops: CDR1 DFQATT, CDR2 SNEGSKA (reference sequence). The V end was cut by 3 bases, the J end by 8 bases, with 20 bases between.

The chain recombines TRBV10-3 with TRBJ1-2, with TRBD1 matching 9 bases. The germline CDR1 and CDR2 sequences are ENHRY and SYGVKD. CDR3 size: 13 residues. V shed 5 bases, J shed 7 bases, and the junction held 5 bases outside the gene matches. Written as DNA, the CDR3 is TGTGCCATCAGTCCGGGACAGGGAGCTGGCTACACCTTC. Translating it yields CAISPGQGAGYTF.

The table lists this clone with a count of one. J is TRBJ2-7 and V is TRBV7-9; D is possibly TRBD2 (6 bases). The CDR3 length is 14 residues. From germline, CDR1 is SEHNR and CDR2 FQNEAQ (reference sequence). Trimming took 1 base from V and 4 from J, leaving 11 bases between them. The CDR3 DNA is TGTGCCAGCAGCTTAGAGGGACTGGGGTACGAGCAGTACTTC. This encodes CASSLEGLGYEQYF.